This passage covers 22 T cell receptor beta chains from one sample sequenced in a study of T-cell memory formation after mild COVID-19 (dated by TCRdb to 2020 to 2023). Library prep was done by 5' RACE. The sample was run on an Illumina NovaSeq 6000. The public reads were reprocessed in TCRdb via fastp at Q25 and MiXCR, keeping in-frame beta chains. A single entry per CDR3 protein holds the most common genes and DNA from its merged rows. This sample comprises 300,000 to 400,000 distinct CDR3 sequences, roughly 21% of them detected only once. Under 15% of the sample is taken by the ten largest. The sample consisted of PBMCs or a T cell subset sorted from them (not recorded which). These receptors originate from an adult woman who had mild COVID-19 (a few samples of this study predate the infection). The sample titles of this study are shuffled in the database, so cell type and time point are left out; the donor was told from shared clones.

Ten or more counts support this clonotype. The gene calls are TRBV6-2 or TRBV6-3 and TRBJ1-1; D is unresolved. Trimming shortened V by 3 bases and J by 1 base, and 3 bases separated the two germline ends. The CDR3 length is 12 residues. The V gene's germline CDR1 is MNHEY and CDR2 SVGEGT. The CDR3: CASSYWNTEAFF. CDR3 in DNA: TGTGCCAGCAGTTATTGGAACACTGAAGCTTTCTTT.

This clonotype was seen a handful of times. V gene TRBV5-1 combines with J gene TRBJ1-2; the D gene is possibly TRBD1 (6 bases). This CDR3 is 14 amino acids long. The V and J ends lost 7 bases and 2 bases respectively, with 15 bases between them. CDR1 and CDR2 (germline): SGHRS, YFSETQ. The DNA of the CDR3 is TGCGCCAGCTCAGATGCCGGGACAAACTATGGCTACACCTTC. Translation: CASSDAGTNYGYTF.

The chain carries TRBV7-9 and TRBJ2-7; tentatively, D is TRBD1 (5 bases). This CDR3 is 14 amino acids long. Germline V lookup: CDR1 SEHNR, CDR2 FQNEAQ (reference sequence). V lost 5 bases to trimming and J lost 4 bases, with 15 bases between them. CDR3: CASSPSGRDYEQYF. The CDR3 DNA sequence: TGTGCCAGCAGCCCCTCGGGCAGGGATTACGAGCAGTACTTC.

The chain couples TRBV6-6 to TRBJ2-7; D tentatively fits TRBD1 or TRBD2 (5 bases each). Trimming left V 8 bases short and J 0 bases short, with 17 bases between. CDR1 is MNHNY and CDR2 is SVGAGI in the germline V gene (reference sequence). The CDR3 runs 15 residues. For the CDR3, the DNA is TGTGCCAGCGGTTTATGGGGACGGAGCTCCTACGAGCAGTACTTC. Amino acids: CASGLWGRSSYEQYF.

V is TRBV3-1 and J is TRBJ2-4, with D tentatively TRBD2 (5 bases). This CDR3 region has 15 residues. V was trimmed by 0 bases and J by 15 bases, leaving 21 bases between them. Germline V gene sequence: CDR1 LGHDT, CDR2 YNNKEL (reference sequence). CDR3 sequence: CASSQDPSGTVRLYF. The CDR3 region has the DNA TGTGCCAGCAGCCAAGATCCCAGCGGTACAGTTCGGCTGTACTTC.

The V gene is TRBV12-3 or TRBV12-4, the J gene TRBJ2-5; TRBD2 agrees at 7 bases. The CDR3 is 13 amino acids. J lost 5 bases, V lost 3 bases, and 3 bases had no gene match. In nucleotides, the CDR3 is TGTGCCAGCAGTTTTAAGGGAGGGGAGACCCAGTACTTC. Amino acid sequence: CASSFKGGETQYF.

This clonotype has more than one count but fewer than ten. The chain links TRBV7-6 to TRBJ2-4; D is uncertain. The CDR3 length is 14 residues. Germline V lookup: CDR1 SGHVS, CDR2 FNYEAQ. V lost 1 base and J lost 5, with 9 bases in between. CDR3 amino acids: CASSLGGTQNIQYF. The CDR3 DNA follows: TGTGCCAGCAGCTTAGGAGGAACCCAAAACATTCAGTACTTC.

In this sample, this clonotype turned up a few times. The chain's CDR3 is CASSRAGTGDEQYF. As DNA, the CDR3 is TGCGCCAGCAGCCGAGCCGGGACAGGGGACGAGCAGTACTTC. This chain links TRBV4-1 with TRBJ2-7; TRBD1 matches 10 bases. The germline V gene has CDR1 MGHRA and CDR2 YSYEKL. There are 14 residues in the CDR3. The V and J ends lost 4 bases and 5 bases, in that order; junction bases with no gene match: 5.

The V call is TRBV29-1, the J call TRBJ2-7; 8 bases match TRBD1. The CDR3 spans 13 residues. CDR1 is SQVTM, CDR2 ANQGSEA, per germline. V shed 3 bases, J shed 2 bases, and the junction held 3 bases outside the gene matches. CDR3 bases: TGCAGCGTTGAGGCAGGGGGCACCTACGAGCAGTACTTC. Translated, it gives CSVEAGGTYEQYF.

This clonotype has just a few counts. This chain links TRBV10-3 with TRBJ1-2; 9 positions match TRBD1. J gave up 6 bases and V 6 bases, and 14 bases lay outside the gene matches. Germline CDR1 and CDR2: ENHRY and SYGVKD. The CDR3 has 16 amino acids. CDR3 amino acids: CAISSPGTGRWHGYTF. The DNA of the CDR3 is TGTGCCATCAGCTCACCCGGGACAGGGCGTTGGCATGGCTACACCTTC.

The rearrangement links TRBV2 to TRBJ2-1; 8 bases agree with TRBD2. The length of the CDR3 is 18 residues. With 6 bases clipped from V and 9 bases from J, the junction kept 22 bases outside the gene matches. The germline gives CDR1 SNHLY, CDR2 FYNNEI. The CDR3 DNA reads TGTGCCAGCAGGGACCTCTTGGAGCGGGAGTCGCGGGGGATTGAGCAGTTCTTC. It encodes CASRDLLERESRGIEQFF.

The chain uses TRBV7-3 and TRBJ2-5; D is undetermined. With 1 base removed from V and 3 bases from J, the gap between germline ends came to 9 bases. The germline V gene has CDR1 SGHTA and CDR2 FQGTGA. This CDR3 is built from 14 residues. CDR3 DNA: TGTGCCAGCAGCTTAAGTGGCAGCAAAGAGACCCAGTACTTC. As protein: CASSLSGSKETQYF.

This clonotype turned up a few times. The V gene is TRBV4-2, the J gene TRBJ1-4, with 7 positions matching TRBD1. CDR3 length: 15 amino acids. Germline V gives CDR1 LGHNA, CDR2 YNFKEQ. The junction had 4 bases not matched to a gene; V was cut back by 1 base and J by 5 bases. The DNA of the CDR3 is TGTGCCAGCAGCCAAGCGACAGGGCTGAATGAAAAACTGTTTTTT. Translation gives CASSQATGLNEKLFF.

V usage is TRBV5-1 and J usage is TRBJ2-2; 10 bases map to TRBD2. V was pared by 5 bases and J by 4 bases, with 8 bases of the junction left unmatched. Germline values: CDR1 SGHRS, CDR2 YFSETQ. CDR3 length equals 16 residues. CDR3 region: CASRLSGRARTGELFF. CDR3 bases: TGCGCCAGCAGGCTCAGCGGGAGGGCCCGCACCGGGGAGCTGTTTTTT.

The V and J genes are TRBV6-1 and TRBJ2-3; a weak D match, TRBD1 (6 bases). CDR1 and CDR2 from the germline V gene are MNHNS and SASEGT. V lost 6 bases, J lost 2 bases, and 18 bases lay in between. This CDR3 is built from 16 residues. The CDR3, as DNA: TGTGCCAGCAGACCCCACACGGACAGATTCACAGATACGCAGTATTTT. Translated, it gives CASRPHTDRFTDTQYF.

This clonotype occurred a few times. The chain carries TRBV6-2 or TRBV6-3 and TRBJ2-1; 12 bases map to TRBD2. This CDR3 comprises 20 residues. The J segment lost 0 bases and the V segment lost 9 bases, leaving 18 bases of the junction unmatched. Germline CDR1 and CDR2: MNHEY and SVGEGT. As DNA, the CDR3 is TGTGCCAGTCAAGGAAGGTGGACTCGGACTAGCGGGAACTCCTACAATGAGCAGTTCTTC. Encoded protein: CASQGRWTRTSGNSYNEQFF.

V usage is TRBV9 and J usage is TRBJ2-1; TRBD1 might be the D (5 bases). Germline V gives CDR1 SGDLS, CDR2 YYNGEE. This CDR3 contains 14 residues. The V end lost 0 bases, the J end lost 7 bases, and 11 bases lay between the germline ends. The CDR3 nucleotides are TGTGCCAGCAGCGTAGCTAGGGGCCTAAATGAGCAGTTCTTC. Its translation is CASSVARGLNEQFF. Full variable domain (outside the CDR3, taken from reference TRBV9 and TRBJ2-1): DSGVTQTPKHLITATGQRVTLRCSPRSGDLSVYWYQQSLDQGLQFLIQYYNGEERAKGNILERFSAQQFPDLHSELNLSSLELGDSALYFCASSVARGLNEQFFGPGTRLTVL.

This clonotype was counted a few times. The rearrangement joins TRBV4-1 to TRBJ1-5; D is perhaps TRBD1 (6 bases). The CDR3 extends over 14 amino acids. The germline V gene encodes CDR1 MGHRA and CDR2 YSYEKL. Trimming cost V 3 bases and J 5 bases, with 11 bases left between them. Here the CDR3 DNA reads TGCGCCAGCAGCCATGGGGGCCGAGATCAGCCCCAGCATTTT. Translated, it gives CASSHGGRDQPQHF.

The V and J genes are TRBV29-1 and TRBJ1-4; D ambiguous. CDR3 length: 12 amino acids. Trimming left V 6 bases short and J 6 bases short, with 11 bases between. The germline CDR1 and CDR2 sequences are SQVTM and ANQGSEA. CDR3 protein: CSVLGSDEKLFF. Written as DNA, the CDR3 is TGCAGCGTACTCGGGTCAGATGAAAAACTGTTTTTT.

This clonotype showed up just a few times. The rearrangement uses TRBV15 and TRBJ2-3, with 9 bases matching TRBD1. CDR1 and CDR2 (germline): LNHNV, YYDKDF (reference sequence). V shed 5 bases, J shed 5 bases, and the junction held 8 bases outside the gene matches. The CDR3 loop spans 15 amino acids. CDR3 in DNA: TGTGCCACCAGCGCGAGGGACAGGGAGCGAGATACGCAGTATTTT. Amino acid sequence: CATSARDRERDTQYF.

V is TRBV4-3 and J is TRBJ2-5; 7 bases are a match to TRBD2. The V gene's germline CDR1 is LGHNA and CDR2 YSLEER. This CDR3 has 15 amino acids. V was pared by 0 bases and J by 4 bases, with 5 bases of the junction left unmatched. CDR3 region: CASSQDGGRVETQYF. CDR3 bases: TGCGCCAGCAGCCAAGATGGCGGGAGAGTAGAGACCCAGTACTTC.

The V call is TRBV30, the J call TRBJ1-1, with D possibly TRBD1 on 5 matching bases. This CDR3 comprises 13 residues. V dropped 1 base and J dropped 4 bases, with 10 bases sitting between them. Per the germline V gene, CDR1 is GTSNPN and CDR2 is SVGIG (reference sequence). The CDR3 DNA sequence: TGTGCCTGGAGTGGAGGGGCCAGCACTGAAGCTTTCTTT. Translating gives CAWSGGASTEAFF. The full variable domain, in which reference TRBV30 and TRBJ1-1 provide the parts outside the CDR3, is SQTIHQWPATLVQPVGSPLSLECTVEGTSNPNLYWYRQAAGRGLQLLFYSVGIGQISSEVPQNLSASRPQDRQFILSSKKLLLSDSGFYLCAWSGGASTEAFFGQGTRLTVV.